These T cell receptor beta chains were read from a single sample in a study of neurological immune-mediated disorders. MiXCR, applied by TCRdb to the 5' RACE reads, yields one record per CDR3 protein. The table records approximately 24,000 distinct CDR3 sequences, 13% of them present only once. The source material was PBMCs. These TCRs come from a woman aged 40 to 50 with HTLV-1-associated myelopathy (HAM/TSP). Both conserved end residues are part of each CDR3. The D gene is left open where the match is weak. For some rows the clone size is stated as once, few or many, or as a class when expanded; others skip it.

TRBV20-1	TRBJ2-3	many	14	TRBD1	TGCAGTGCTAAACAGGGGGCCGAACTAGATACGCAGTATTTT	CSAKQGAELDTQYF
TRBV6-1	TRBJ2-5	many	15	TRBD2	TGTGCCAGCAGTGGGGCGGGGGGGCCTGGAGAGACCCAGTACTTC	CASSGAGGPGETQYF
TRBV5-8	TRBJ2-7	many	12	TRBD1	TGTGCCCAGGGGACAGGGATTCGCGAGCAGTACTTC	CAQGTGIREQYF
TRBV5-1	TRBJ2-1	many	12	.	TGCGCCAGCAGCTTGGAGGGGAATGAGCAGTTCTTC	CASSLEGNEQFF
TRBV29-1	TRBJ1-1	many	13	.	TGCAGCGCAATTACGGGGAAGAACACTGAAGCTTTCTTT	CSAITGKNTEAFF
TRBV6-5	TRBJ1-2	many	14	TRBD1	TGTGCCACCAGCCTGCAGGACAGGGGGTATGGCTACACCTTC	CATSLQDRGYGYTF
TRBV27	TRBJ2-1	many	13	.	TGTGCCAGCAGTTTAAGCAGGAACAATGAGCAGTTCTTC	CASSLSRNNEQFF
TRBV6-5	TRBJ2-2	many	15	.	TGTGCCAGCAGTTACGGAGACAGTGCCGCCGGGGAGCTGTTTTTT	CASSYGDSAAGELFF
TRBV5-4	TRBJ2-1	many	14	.	TGTGCCAGCAGCACACAGGGCACCTACAATGAGCAGTTCTTC	CASSTQGTYNEQFF
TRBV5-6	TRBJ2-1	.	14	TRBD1	TGTGCCAGCAGCTGGGACAGGGGGCGCGATGAGCAGTTCTTC	CASSWDRGRDEQFF
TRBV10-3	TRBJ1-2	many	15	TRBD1	TGTGCCATCAGTGCCGGGACAGGGGGAAACTATGGCTACACCTTC	CAISAGTGGNYGYTF
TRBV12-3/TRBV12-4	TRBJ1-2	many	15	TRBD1	TGTGCCAGCAGTGGGACAGGGCCACGGAACTATGGCTACACCTTC	CASSGTGPRNYGYTF
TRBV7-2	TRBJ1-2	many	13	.	TGTGCCAGCAGCTTAAGGGCAGGGCATGGCTACACCTTC	CASSLRAGHGYTF
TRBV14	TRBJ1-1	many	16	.	TGTGCCAGCAGCCAAGGGAGACGGGTTCGGAACACTGAAGCTTTCTTT	CASSQGRRVRNTEAFF
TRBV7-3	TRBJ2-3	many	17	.	TGTGCCAGCAGCTCTCCCCCCCAGTCCCCTAGCACAGATACGCAGTATTTT	CASSSPPQSPSTDTQYF
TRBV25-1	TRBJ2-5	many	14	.	TGTGCCAGCAGTGCCCTTGGGGTAGGGGAGACCCAGTACTTC	CASSALGVGETQYF
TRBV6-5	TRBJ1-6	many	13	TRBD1	TGTGCCAGCACGGACAGGGGTGGCTCACCCCTCCACTTT	CASTDRGGSPLHF
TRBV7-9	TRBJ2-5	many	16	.	TGTGCCAGCAGCCCTCCCGGACAGAGGATTCAAGAGACCCAGTACTTC	CASSPPGQRIQETQYF
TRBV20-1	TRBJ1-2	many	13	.	TGCAGTGCTAGCGCGGGGGGGAACTATGGCTACACCTTC	CSASAGGNYGYTF
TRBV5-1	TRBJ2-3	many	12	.	TGCGCCAGCAGCTTATCTACAGATACGCAGTATTTT	CASSLSTDTQYF
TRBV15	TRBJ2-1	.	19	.	TGTGCCACCAGCAGAGATCCAGGTGAGGGGACCAAGAACTTTAATGAGCAGTTCTTC	CATSRDPGEGTKNFNEQFF
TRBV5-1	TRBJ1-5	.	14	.	TGCGCCAGCAGCCTGGGGGGTAACAATCGGCCCCAGCATTTT	CASSLGGNNRPQHF
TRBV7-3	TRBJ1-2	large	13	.	TGTGCCAGCAGCCCCTCGGGGAGCTATGGCTACACCTTC	CASSPSGSYGYTF
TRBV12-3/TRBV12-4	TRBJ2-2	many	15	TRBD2	TGTGCCAGCAGTTTCGGGACTAGCGGGGGGGGGGAGCTGTTTTTT	CASSFGTSGGGELFF
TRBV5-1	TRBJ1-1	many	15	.	TGCGCCAGCAGCTTGAGCCAGGGACCTGGGACTGAAGCTTTCTTT	CASSLSQGPGTEAFF
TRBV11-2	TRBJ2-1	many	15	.	TGTGCCAGCAGCTTAGGTTCAGGGAGTGGCAATGAGCAGTTCTTC	CASSLGSGSGNEQFF
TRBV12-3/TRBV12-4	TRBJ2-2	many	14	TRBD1	TGTGCCAGCAGTTTATTGACAGGGGCCAGGGAGCTGTTTTTT	CASSLLTGARELFF
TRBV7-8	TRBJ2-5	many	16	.	TGTGCCAGCAGCTTAGTTTGGGTGGCAGGGCGGGAGACCCAGTACTTC	CASSLVWVAGRETQYF
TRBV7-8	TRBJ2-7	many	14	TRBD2	TGTGCCAGCAGCCCAGGACTAGCGGGCTACGAGCAGTACTTC	CASSPGLAGYEQYF
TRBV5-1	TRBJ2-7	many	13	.	TGCGCCAGCAGCTTTTCACAGTCCTACGAGCAGTACTTC	CASSFSQSYEQYF
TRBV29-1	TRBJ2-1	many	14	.	TGCAGCGTTTCCCCACCCACGGGATACAATGAGCAGTTCTTC	CSVSPPTGYNEQFF
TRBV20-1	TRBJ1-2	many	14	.	TGCAGTGCTAGATCTGGGGGCAGGGTCTATGGCTACACCTTC	CSARSGGRVYGYTF
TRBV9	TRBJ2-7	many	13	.	TGTGCCAGCAGCGAGGGCAGGGGCTACGAGCAGTACTTC	CASSEGRGYEQYF
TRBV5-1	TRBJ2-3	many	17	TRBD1	TGCGCCAGCAGCTTGCAACCACCGGGACAGGGAACAGATACGCAGTATTTT	CASSLQPPGQGTDTQYF
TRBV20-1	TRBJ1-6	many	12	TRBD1	TGCAGCTTGGACAGGGAAAATTCACCCCTCCACTTT	CSLDRENSPLHF